The 8 T cell receptor beta chains presented below share a single source sample, sequenced in a study of T cells in Graves' hyperthyroidism and ophthalmopathy. Regions amplified from RNA transcripts were the TCR beta CDR3 regions. Using the HTBI primer set, a first-round RT-PCR was run on the TCR CDR3. MiXCR was run by TCRdb on the multiplex PCR reads, yielding one entry per CDR3 protein. The sample yields about 380,000 distinct CDR3 sequences, around 18% seen once. Sequenced: blood. The receptors come from a man aged 18 to 35 with Graves' ophthalmopathy.

The chain links TRBV7-9 to TRBJ1-6, with 7 bases matching TRBD1. CDR1 is SEHNR and CDR2 is FQNEAQ in the germline V gene (reference sequence). V lost 2 bases to trimming and J lost 7 bases; unmatched junction nucleotides: 5. This CDR3 spans 15 amino acids. The CDR3 here is CASSLRDSNNSPLHF. As DNA, the CDR3 is TGTGCCAGCAGCTTACGGGACAGTAACAATTCACCCCTCCACTTT.

This clonotype has more than one count but fewer than ten. V gene TRBV9 combines with J gene TRBJ1-3; possible D gene TRBD1, 6 bases. Germline-derived CDR1 and CDR2 are SGDLS and YYNGEE. The CDR3 runs to 16 residues. The germline V and J ends were trimmed by 0 bases and 0 bases, with 10 bases remaining between them. CDR3 bases: TGTGCCAGCAGCGTAGCGGGGGCCTTCTCTGGAAACACCATATATTTT. It encodes CASSVAGAFSGNTIYF.

The table lists this clonotype with a few counts. CDR3: CASSRGKVAGGPGNEQFF. The CDR3 DNA is TGCGCCAGCAGCAGGGGGAAGGTAGCGGGGGGCCCAGGGAATGAGCAGTTCTTC. The chain uses TRBV5-1 and TRBJ2-1, with 10 bases aligning to TRBD2. Losses at the gene ends were 4 bases for V and 7 bases for J; bases not matched to a gene: 17. Germline assignment: CDR1 SGHRS and CDR2 YFSETQ. The CDR3 has 18 amino acids.

This clonotype was seen many times. The J gene is TRBJ2-1, the V gene TRBV11-3; perhaps TRBD2 as D (7 bases). The germline V gene has CDR1 SGHNT and CDR2 YENEEA. The length of the CDR3 is 13 residues. Trimming pared 3 bases from V and 9 bases from J, leaving 12 bases between. The CDR3 region has the DNA TGTGCCAGCAGCTTGCAGGGAGGGGGTGAGCAGTTCTTC. Residues: CASSLQGGGEQFF.

At least ten counts were recorded for this clonotype. This chain connects TRBV5-5 to TRBJ1-5, with 7 bases that match TRBD1. The germline gives CDR1 SGHKS, CDR2 YYEKEE (reference sequence). CDR3 length: 15 amino acids. With 0 bases clipped from V and 4 bases from J, the junction kept 4 bases outside the gene matches. Here the CDR3 reads CASSLEGTENQPQHF. CDR3 in DNA: TGTGCCAGCAGCTTGGAAGGGACAGAAAATCAGCCCCAGCATTTT.

There are many counts of this clonotype. The genes are TRBV12-3 or TRBV12-4 and TRBJ1-6; unclear D gene. The CDR3 covers 14 residues. The germline V and J ends were trimmed by 1 base and 8 bases, with 9 bases remaining between them. As DNA, the CDR3 is TGTGCCAGCAGTTTAGGCGACCGGGATTCACCCCTCCACTTT. Translating it yields CASSLGDRDSPLHF.

The V gene is TRBV7-2, the J gene TRBJ1-3, with unresolved D. The germline V gene has CDR1 SGHTA and CDR2 FQGNSA. V gave up 1 base and J gave up 4 bases, with 11 bases separating them. CDR3 length: 15 amino acids. The CDR3, as DNA: TGTGCCAGCAGCTTAGGTTGGGTTTACGGAAACACCATATATTTT. Encoded protein: CASSLGWVYGNTIYF.

This clonotype was counted between two and nine times. V usage is TRBV5-1 and J usage is TRBJ2-3; a weak D match, TRBD2 (5 bases). This CDR3 contains 14 residues. Germline V gene lookup returns CDR1 SGHRS and CDR2 YFSETQ. V lost 4 bases and J lost 2, with 11 bases in between. The chain's CDR3 is CASSLPGDTDTQYF. The CDR3 region has the DNA TGCGCCAGCAGCCTGCCCGGGGACACAGATACGCAGTATTTT.